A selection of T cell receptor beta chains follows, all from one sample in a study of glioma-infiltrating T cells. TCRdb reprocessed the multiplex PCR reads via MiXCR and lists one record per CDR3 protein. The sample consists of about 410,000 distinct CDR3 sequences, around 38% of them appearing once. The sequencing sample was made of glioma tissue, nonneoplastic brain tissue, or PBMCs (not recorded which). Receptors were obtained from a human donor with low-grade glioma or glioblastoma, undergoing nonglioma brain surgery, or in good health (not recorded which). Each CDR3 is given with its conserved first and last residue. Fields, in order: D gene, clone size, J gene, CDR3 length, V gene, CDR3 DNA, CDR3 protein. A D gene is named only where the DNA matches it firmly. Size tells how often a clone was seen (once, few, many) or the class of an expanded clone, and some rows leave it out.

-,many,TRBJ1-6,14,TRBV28,TGTGCCAGCAGTATACGGGACTTTAATTCACCCCTCCACTTT,CASSIRDFNSPLHF
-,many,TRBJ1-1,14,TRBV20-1,TGCAGTGCCCAAGACGGTAACATGAACACTGAAGCTTTCTTT,CSAQDGNMNTEAFF
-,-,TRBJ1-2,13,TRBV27,TGTGCCAGCGGTCAGGGACGGTCCTATGGCTACACCTTC,CASGQGRSYGYTF
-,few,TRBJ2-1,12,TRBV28,TGTGCCAGCAGTAGCCCTGGGAATGAGCAGTTCTTC,CASSSPGNEQFF
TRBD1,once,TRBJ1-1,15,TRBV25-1,TGTGCCAGCAGTGAGCCGGACAAGGGGGCGGCTGAAGATTTCTTT,CASSEPDKGAAEDFF
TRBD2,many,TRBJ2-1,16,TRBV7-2,TGTGCCAGCAGCTTAGTATCGGCGGGGGGGTACAATGAGCAGTTCTTC,CASSLVSAGGYNEQFF
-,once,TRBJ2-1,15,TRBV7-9,TGTGCCAGCAGCCTTCAGACAGAGATCTACAATGAGCAGTTCTTC,CASSLQTEIYNEQFF
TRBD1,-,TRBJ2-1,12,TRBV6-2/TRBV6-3,TGTGCCACCTGGACAGGGGGCTATGAGCAGTTCTTC,CATWTGGYEQFF
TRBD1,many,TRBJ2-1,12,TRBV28,TGTGCCAGCAGTTTATACGACAGGGCGCAGTTCTTC,CASSLYDRAQFF
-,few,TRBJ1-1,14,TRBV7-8,TGTGCCAGCAGCTTAAAGCCAGGGGACACTGAAGCTTTCTTT,CASSLKPGDTEAFF
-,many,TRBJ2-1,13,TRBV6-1,TGTGCCAGCAGTCCCCGGTGGAAGGATGAGCAGTTCTTC,CASSPRWKDEQFF
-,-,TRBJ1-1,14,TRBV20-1,TGCAGCGCCCCAGGGCTACATAGAAACACTGAAGCTTTCTTT,CSAPGLHRNTEAFF
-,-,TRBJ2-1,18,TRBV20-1,TGCAGTGCAAAGTTCCCTTTCGGACCTAAAAGCTCCTACAATGAGAAGTTCTTC,CSAKFPFGPKSSYNEKFF
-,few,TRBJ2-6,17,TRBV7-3,TGTGCCAGCAGCTTAACGGCAGGGAGGACTGGGGCCAACGTCCTGACTTTC,CASSLTAGRTGANVLTF
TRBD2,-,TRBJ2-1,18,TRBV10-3,TGTGCCAGCAGTTCCTTCCCCGCCCGGAGGACTAGCAGGAATGAGCAGTTCTTC,CASSSFPARRTSRNEQFF
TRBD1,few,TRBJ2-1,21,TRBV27,TGTGCCAGCAGTCTAAAACCTCCGGGACAGGGAACCATGAGCTCCTACAATAAGCAGTTCTTC,CASSLKPPGQGTMSSYNKQFF
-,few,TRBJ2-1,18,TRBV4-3,TGCGCCAGCAGCCAAGAGCCCAAACTAGCTAGCTCCTACAATGAGCAGTTCTTC,CASSQEPKLASSYNEQFF